Listed below are T cell receptor beta chains from one sample, sequenced in a study of shared clonotypes between healthy human individuals. Assay used: immunoSEQ multiplex PCR; TCRdb lists only in-frame clones, some missing. The sample comprises 2 million to 2.5 million clones, nearly 97% of which are singletons, and 0.1% to 0.15% rests with the top ten. The sequencing sample was made of naive CD4+ T cells sorted from blood. The receptor set was obtained from a man younger than 35 in good health. CDR3s include the opening cysteine and the closing phenylalanine or tryptophan. D genes are given only for firm matches. A row's size may be missing; if present it is once, few, many or a size class.

j_gene	abundance	v_gene	d_gene	CDR3nt	CDR3aa
TRBJ2-3	-	TRBV6-6	-	TGTGCCACCCGCAGGGCGGATTGGACAGATACGCAGTATTTT	CATRRADWTDTQYF
TRBJ2-3	-	TRBV18	TRBD2	TGTGCCAGCTCACCACTAAAGGGGACTAGCGGCACAGATACGCAGTATTTT	CASSPLKGTSGTDTQYF
TRBJ2-7	-	TRBV4-1	TRBD1	TGCGCCAGCAGCCAAGAAGGACAGGGGTTGGGGGAGCAGTACTTC	CASSQEGQGLGEQYF
TRBJ2-5	-	TRBV30	-	TGTGCCTGGAGTGGGGACCTCGTACAAGAGACCCAGTACTTC	CAWSGDLVQETQYF
TRBJ2-1	-	TRBV7-9	TRBD2	TGTGCCAGCAGCGAGGGGACTAGCGGACACAATGAGCAGTTCTTC	CASSEGTSGHNEQFF
TRBJ2-3	-	TRBV7-2	-	TGTGCCAGCCTCCTGGGGGCCCGCACAGATACGCAGTATTTT	CASLLGARTDTQYF
TRBJ1-4	-	TRBV19	-	TGTGCCAGTAGTATAGGGGCGTCGGGTCGTGAAAAACTGTTTTTT	CASSIGASGREKLFF
TRBJ1-5	-	TRBV2	-	TGTGCCAGCAGTGAATCCGGGTACGGGAGCAATCAGCCCCAGCATTTT	CASSESGYGSNQPQHF
TRBJ1-4	-	TRBV21-1	-	TGTGCCAGCAGCAAAGCTTGGCGACAGGGTTCTTTTGGGGAAAAACTGTTTTTT	CASSKAWRQGSFGEKLFF
TRBJ2-5	-	TRBV5-4	TRBD2	TGTGCCAGCGGTCCCGGGGGGACTGCGGCCCAGTACTTC	CASGPGGTAAQYF
TRBJ1-4	-	TRBV10-3	-	TGTGCCATCAGCCCCGGTGAAAAACTGTTTTTT	CAISPGEKLFF
TRBJ1-5	-	TRBV5-8	TRBD1	TGTGCCAGCAGCTTGGGTTCAGGGGGCGTCAATAGCAATCAGCCCCAGCATTTT	CASSLGSGGVNSNQPQHF
TRBJ2-1	-	TRBV5-1	TRBD2	TGCGCCAGCAGCCGGATCGCGGGGGGGTACAATGAGCAGTTCTTC	CASSRIAGGYNEQFF
TRBJ1-5	-	TRBV27	TRBD1	TGTGCCAGCAGTTTCGACAGGGGGCATCAGCCCCAGCATTTT	CASSFDRGHQPQHF
TRBJ1-2	-	TRBV5-1	TRBD1	TGCGCCAGCGGACTGGGACAGACGAACTCGTTCTATGGCTACACCTTC	CASGLGQTNSFYGYTF
TRBJ2-6	-	TRBV5-4	TRBD2	TGTGCCAGCAGCTTGATGGCTAGCGGGCCACTCTCTGGGGCCAACGTCCTGACTTTC	CASSLMASGPLSGANVLTF
TRBJ1-2	-	TRBV30	-	TGTGCCTGGACGGGACAATCGGGCGGCTACACCTTC	CAWTGQSGGYTF
TRBJ2-3	-	TRBV29-1	-	TGCAGCGTTGTGACCGGGGAGCCCACAGATACGCAGTATTTT	CSVVTGEPTDTQYF
TRBJ2-2	few	TRBV30	-	TGTGCCTGGAGTGTGCCGGTGAACACCGGGGAGCTGTTTTTT	CAWSVPVNTGELFF
TRBJ2-3	-	TRBV5-1	-	TGCGCCAGCAGCTTGGTGTTAGCTTCAGATACGCAGTATTTT	CASSLVLASDTQYF
TRBJ1-1	-	TRBV9	-	TGTGCCAGCAGCGTAGGACAACTCGAGGATTCCATGAACACTGAAGCTTTCTTT	CASSVGQLEDSMNTEAFF
TRBJ2-1	-	TRBV21-1	-	TGTGCCAGCAGCACCTCAACCTCAACTAGCGGGAGGGCCGTAAGGCAGTTCTTC	CASSTSTSTSGRAVRQFF
TRBJ2-7	-	TRBV7-2	-	TGTGCCAGCAGCTTTTACAGCGGCGAGCAGTACTTC	CASSFYSGEQYF
TRBJ1-1	-	TRBV28	-	TGTGCCAGCAGTCCAGGGAGTTTAGGCGCTGAAGCTTTCTTT	CASSPGSLGAEAFF
TRBJ1-4	-	TRBV9	TRBD1	TGTGCCAGCAGCCTCCGGGACAGGTCCAATGAAAAACTGTTTTTT	CASSLRDRSNEKLFF
TRBJ1-2	-	TRBV30	-	TGTGCCTGGAGTGCCGGGACACACTATGGCTACACCTTC	CAWSAGTHYGYTF
TRBJ2-7	-	TRBV11-2	TRBD1	TGTGCCAGCAGCTTAGGGGGCTGGAGGGACAGGGACCACGAGCAGTACTTC	CASSLGGWRDRDHEQYF
TRBJ1-6	-	TRBV6-5	TRBD1	TGTGCCAGTTCCAACAGGGGTTGGAATTCACCCCTCCACTTT	CASSNRGWNSPLHF
TRBJ2-7	-	TRBV5-1	TRBD2	TGCGCCAGCAGCCCCAAAACTAGCGGGGGGTCCTACGAGCAGTACTTC	CASSPKTSGGSYEQYF
TRBJ2-7	-	TRBV7-2	TRBD1	TGTGCCAGCAGCCCTTGGACAGGGGGCCCCTACGAGCAGTACTTC	CASSPWTGGPYEQYF
TRBJ1-1	once	TRBV27	TRBD1	TGTGCCAGCAGTCCGCACCGGGACAGGGACACTGAAGCTTTCTTT	CASSPHRDRDTEAFF
TRBJ1-1	-	TRBV21-1	-	TGTGCCAGCAGCAAAGAGGAATATACGAACACTGAAGCTTTCTTT	CASSKEEYTNTEAFF
TRBJ1-6	once	TRBV28	TRBD1	TGTGCCAGCAGCCGTTCCGGGACAGGGTATCGGAATTCACCCCTCCACTTT	CASSRSGTGYRNSPLHF
TRBJ1-5	-	TRBV30	TRBD1	TGTGCCTGGGGGACCCAGGGGGGAAATCAGCCCCAGCATTTT	CAWGTQGGNQPQHF
TRBJ1-3	-	TRBV28	-	TGTGCCAGCAGTCATTATCCGGGACTGACGAGCTCTGGAAACACCATATATTTT	CASSHYPGLTSSGNTIYF
TRBJ2-3	-	TRBV18	-	TGTGCCAGCTCCCTGGGAGCGGTAGATACGCAGTATTTT	CASSLGAVDTQYF
TRBJ1-3	-	TRBV6-5	TRBD1	TGTGCCAGCAGTCGACAGGGTAAAACGGGAAACACCATATATTTT	CASSRQGKTGNTIYF
TRBJ1-3	once	TRBV18	-	TGTGCCAGCTCACCACCCGTCATGGACTCTGGAAACACCATATATTTT	CASSPPVMDSGNTIYF
TRBJ2-7	-	TRBV28	-	TGTGCCAGCAGTGAACCCTTGCCCGGGGACGAGCAGTACTTC	CASSEPLPGDEQYF
TRBJ2-7	-	TRBV28	TRBD2	TGTGCCAGCAGTCGGACCGCTAGCGGGGCTTACGAGCAGTACTTC	CASSRTASGAYEQYF
TRBJ2-7	-	TRBV2	TRBD1	TGTGCCAGCAGTCTATCAGGGACAGGGCCCTACGAGCAGTACTTC	CASSLSGTGPYEQYF
TRBJ2-5	-	TRBV30	-	TGTGCCTGGGACAGGCCAAAAGAGACCCAGTACTTC	CAWDRPKETQYF
TRBJ2-1	-	TRBV7-8	-	TGTGCCAGCAGCAAGACCGGCGAGCAGTTCTTC	CASSKTGEQFF
TRBJ2-2	-	TRBV19	TRBD2	TGTGCCAGTAAAACTAGCGGGGGGAACACCGGGGAGCTGTTTTTT	CASKTSGGNTGELFF
TRBJ2-5	-	TRBV28	-	TGTGCCAGCAGTCCTGGGGGGTACCAAGAGACCCAGTACTTC	CASSPGGYQETQYF
TRBJ1-4	-	TRBV6-1	TRBD1	TGTGCCAGCAGTGATCAGACAGGGGCTAATGAAAAACTGTTTTTT	CASSDQTGANEKLFF
TRBJ1-2	-	TRBV9	TRBD1	TGTGCCAGCAGCCCCCGGACAGGGACTAACTATGGCTACACCTTC	CASSPRTGTNYGYTF
TRBJ1-5	-	TRBV30	-	TGTGCCTGGAGTGTACGTAGCAATCAGCCCCAGCATTTT	CAWSVRSNQPQHF
TRBJ1-5	-	TRBV4-2	-	TGTGCCAGCAGCCAAGAGGGTGGACAGCCCCAGCATTTT	CASSQEGGQPQHF
TRBJ1-4	-	TRBV2	TRBD1	TGTGCCAGCAGCTCGGGACAGCCAGGAGAAAAACTGTTTTTT	CASSSGQPGEKLFF
TRBJ1-1	-	TRBV10-2	-	TGCGCCAGCAGTGGAGGGAACACTGAAGCTTTCTTT	CASSGGNTEAFF
TRBJ2-3	once	TRBV9	TRBD2	TGTGCCAGCAGCGTAGCTACGGGGACTAGCGGGAGCCCTCCAACGCAGTATTTT	CASSVATGTSGSPPTQYF
TRBJ1-2	-	TRBV5-4	-	TGTGCCAGCAGCCTACCGGACAGTTATGGCTACACCTTC	CASSLPDSYGYTF
TRBJ1-4	-	TRBV5-1	-	TGCGCCAGCAGCGTCACCCCAATTGGGGCAACTAATGAAAAACTGTTTTTT	CASSVTPIGATNEKLFF
TRBJ2-4	-	TRBV7-2	TRBD2	TGTGCCAGCACCCTAGCGGGGGGGCTAGTTTTGAAAAACATTCAGTACTTC	CASTLAGGLVLKNIQYF
TRBJ2-7	-	TRBV29-1	-	TGCAGCGTTGAAGATACCCAGGGGGGTTACGAGCAGTACTTC	CSVEDTQGGYEQYF
TRBJ2-3	-	TRBV10-2	-	TGCGCCAGCAGTGAGGGCAGCCTGGGCACAGATACGCAGTATTTT	CASSEGSLGTDTQYF
TRBJ2-3	-	TRBV6-6	-	TGTGCCAGCAGTCTCCCAGCGGAAAGAGATACGCAGTATTTT	CASSLPAERDTQYF
TRBJ1-5	-	TRBV2	-	TGTGCCATCAGTGGGGGGAGTAATCAGCCCCAGCATTTT	CAISGGSNQPQHF